This T cell receptor beta chain originates from a study of blood T cells in healthy people across ages. Whole-study findings and limits: As age increased, TCR beta diversity per million T cells fell in a roughly linear fashion. Long-lived donors carried more naive CD4+ cells and greater diversity than aged donors. Investigators viewed diversity estimates from one million T cells as underestimates, the study reported.

The germline CDR1 and CDR2 sequences are MGHRA and YSYEKL. J gave up 0 bases and V 1 base, and 6 bases lay outside the gene matches. The CDR3 runs 17 residues. Primers used in a second PCR of about 7 to 12 cycles were a sample-barcoded 5' primer and a J-beta primer mix. Every cDNA molecule carried a tag from a template-switch adaptor bearing 12 random nucleotides. TCRdb reanalysed the 5' RACE reads using MiXCR and keeps one entry per CDR3 protein. The data hold 650,000 to 1,000,000 distinct CDR3 sequences, with under 40% observed a single time. Turning to this clonotype: Its specificity is not known.

The V gene is TRBV4-1, the J gene TRBJ2-4; 7 nucleotides match TRBD2. The source material was blood. The TCR comes from a man younger than 35 in good health. The CDR3 DNA is TGCGCCAGCAGCCAAGTCGGGGGAGGGCTAGCCAAAAACATTCAGTACTTC. It translates to CASSQVGGGLAKNIQYF.